This entry features one T cell receptor (beta chain) sequence. CDR3 length: 16 amino acids. The V gene's germline CDR1 is KGHSH and CDR2 LQKENI. V dropped 1 base and J dropped 5; count of bases not matched to a gene: 6. This entry belongs to a study of blood T cell repertoires in COVID-19. Original processing methods: Estimation of nucleated cell counts relied on the amplification of reference gene primers. Libraries were prepared by immunoSEQ multiplex PCR; TCRdb keeps only in-frame clonotypes and omits some of them. That table gives V, J and clone size, and the DNA gave D and trimming. Among over 130,000 clones listed, roughly 85% were seen once.

Sequenced sample: peripheral blood. This chain uses TRBV18 with TRBJ1-4, with 8 bases matching TRBD1. The sequence was obtained from a man over 45 with acute or convalescent COVID-19. In nucleotides, the CDR3 is TGTGCCAGCTCACCACTAACCGGACAGGGAAATGAAAAACTGTTTTTT. The encoded protein is CASSPLTGQGNEKLFF. Variable domain in full (rest from reference TRBV18 and TRBJ1-4): NAGVMQNPRHLVRRRGQEARLRCSPMKGHSHVYWYRQLPEEGLKFMVYLQKENIIDESGMPKERFSAEFPKEGPSILRIQQVVRGDSAAYFCASSPLTGQGNEKLFFGSGTQLSVL.